This TCR beta chain was sequenced for a study of regulatory T cells in long-lasting Graves disease (dated by TCRdb to the early 2020s). The study in broad terms: Persistent Graves' disease was defined as antithyroid drug treatment for over 5 years with persistently positive TSH receptor autoantibodies. Peripheral blood TCR sequencing and RNA sequencing compared persistent Graves' disease patients with newly diagnosed Graves' disease patients. The study was conducted in China and was registered as a clinical trial. A total of about 33 samples underwent TCR sequencing, from about 13 patients with persistent Graves' disease and 20 or so patients with newly diagnosed Graves' disease. Antithyroid drugs had been taken for 8.5 to 12 years on average by persistent Graves' disease patients in the clinical cohort.

The time point label, as the study defines it: persistent/refractory GD, antithyroid drugs over 5 years with positive TRAb. For both TCR sequencing and RNA sequencing, RNA was extracted from PBMCs using TRIzol. The diagnosis of Graves' disease was made according to American Thyroid Association guidelines. Patients were recruited from an endocrinology department in Xi'an, China. Each patient gave 7 to 9.5 milliliters of peripheral blood, collected in an EDTA anticoagulant tube. PBMCs were isolated by Ficoll Paque Plus density gradient separation without further T cell sorting. RNA quality was checked with an Agilent 2100 Bioanalyzer and agarose gel, and concentration with a NanoDrop 2000. The germline V gene (reference sequence) gives CDR1 as LNHNV and CDR2 as YYDKDF. V sheds 0 bases and J sheds 1 base, leaving 10 bases between their ends. The CDR3 starts with the cysteine, ends with the phenylalanine, and has 16 residues. Only the CDR3 region is kept as DNA, spanning 48 bases read in frame from base 1.

Points the paper makes about the study in general: The study examined only peripheral blood because the primary lesion, thyroid tissue, could not be accessed. More public clonotypes were shared among persistent patients (under 3,000) than among newly diagnosed patients (966). Sequencing and analysis were restricted to the TCR beta chain. The small sample size was acknowledged by the authors as a limitation that may reduce accuracy. Compared with newly diagnosed patients, patients with persistent Graves' disease had lower TCR Shannon entropy and fewer highly expanded clones, which suggests clonal expansion. Persistent disease showed preferential use of TRBV28, TRBJ1-2 and TRBJ2-5, whereas newly diagnosed disease favored TRBV20-1 and TRBJ2-1.

This clonotype was counted between two and nine times. No cognate antigen has been identified for it. No quality values exist for individual bases; no much larger clone is one base distant. Library construction relied on multiplex PCR. Sequencing was performed on an Illumina HiSeq 4000. TCR beta libraries were built with iRepertoire HTBI primers and Arm-PCR amplification of CDR3 regions. Gel purification was performed on PCR products prior to sequencing. Under the source paper's analysis protocol: Across samples, 62 TRBV and roughly 15 TRBJ segments were identified and used for gene usage analysis of CDR3 amino acid clonotypes. Filtered high-quality paired reads were merged into contigs using COPE and FqMerger. BLAST was used to align contigs to IMGT TRBV, TRBD and TRBJ reference genes, with CDR3 defined following IMGT. Clonotypes above 0.1% frequency were classified as highly expanded clones. Shannon entropy served as the measure of repertoire diversity, while the Gini coefficient captured V-J evenness. Public clonotypes were defined as clonotypes shared by more than one individual. The public reads were quality trimmed at Q25 with fastp and then assembled into clones with MiXCR by TCRdb, keeping productive beta chains. Here each entry gathers all rows of one CDR3 protein and keeps the most common genes and DNA. The V and J calls, along with clone size, are taken from TCRdb and not from the paper's own processing. This sample lists roughly 700,000 distinct CDR3 sequences; around 30% were detected once. About two fifths of the sample is in the top ten clones.

The chain couples TRBV15 to TRBJ1-3; no confident D gene assignment can be made. Sequences were derived from peripheral blood mononuclear cells (PBMCs), sampled when the disease was refractory, from a patient treated with antithyroid drugs. This sequence was found in a female donor with Graves disease. The encoded CDR3 is CATSRDKRISGNTIYF. At the DNA level, the sequence is TGTGCCACCAGCAGAGATAAACGCATATCTGGAAACACCATATATTTT.